These 14 T cell receptor beta chains came from one sample sequenced in a study of T cell clonotyping in hematopoietic cell transplantation. TCRdb's table, derived via immunoSEQ multiplex PCR, lists solely in-frame clones and lacks some. This table holds 40,000 to 55,000 clones, roughly 94% found once. Sequencing was performed on peripheral blood mononuclear cells. These receptors were taken from a woman aged 50 to 60 in good health. Some clones in this sample may be carry-over from other donors' samples.

The chain links TRBV18 to TRBJ2-2, with D perhaps matching TRBD1 (5 bases). V was shortened by 1 base and J by 11 bases, with 14 bases between the two germline ends. Germline V lookup: CDR1 KGHSH, CDR2 LQKENI. This CDR3 is built from 14 residues. The CDR3 DNA follows: TGTGCCAGCTCACCACTGTCTGGGGCGCGTGAGCTGTTTTTT. Its translation is CASSPLSGARELFF. Based on the CDR3 plus reference TRBV18 and TRBJ2-2, the full variable domain is NAGVMQNPRHLVRRRGQEARLRCSPMKGHSHVYWYRQLPEEGLKFMVYLQKENIIDESGMPKERFSAEFPKEGPSILRIQQVVRGDSAAYFCASSPLSGARELFFGEGSRLTVL.

Here the CDR3 reads CASSLSGGEETQYF. In DNA, the CDR3 is TGTGCCAGCAGCTTATCCGGAGGAGAAGAGACCCAGTACTTC. The J gene is TRBJ2-5, the V gene TRBV7-3; TRBD2 is a possible D gene (5 bases). Germline loops: CDR1 SGHTA, CDR2 FQGTGA. The ends were cut back, 2 bases at V and 3 bases at J, with 10 bases in the middle. The length of the CDR3 is 14 residues.

This sequence joins TRBV2 and TRBJ2-5; D tentatively fits TRBD1 or TRBD2 (5 bases each). The V gene lost 7 bases and the J gene lost 5 bases, with 14 bases spanning the gap. The germline gives CDR1 SNHLY, CDR2 FYNNEI. This CDR3 has 13 amino acids. CDR3: CASKGERGETQYF. In DNA, the CDR3 is TGTGCCAGCAAAGGGGAGCGTGGGGAGACCCAGTACTTC.

The chain employs TRBV18 and TRBJ1-5, with unresolved D. The CDR3 consists of 15 residues. Deletions cut 5 bases from V and 5 bases from J, with 16 bases between. Germline V gives CDR1 KGHSH, CDR2 LQKENI. Here the CDR3 reads CASSFGSSVDQPQHF. The CDR3 DNA follows: TGTGCCAGCTCATTCGGGTCCTCTGTGGATCAGCCCCAGCATTTT.

The chain recombines TRBV5-1 with TRBJ1-4; TRBD1 is a possible D gene (6 bases). Germline loops: CDR1 SGHRS, CDR2 YFSETQ. CDR3 length equals 14 residues. V gave up 5 bases and J gave up 5 bases, with 13 bases separating them. CDR3 amino acids: CASSPDRPNEKLFF. The DNA for the CDR3 is TGCGCCAGCAGTCCCGACAGGCCCAATGAAAAACTGTTTTTT.

The chain joins TRBV7-2 to TRBJ1-5; D is perhaps TRBD1 (5 bases). V was shortened by 1 base and J by 7 bases, with 11 bases between the two germline ends. Germline assignment: CDR1 SGHTA and CDR2 FQGNSA. This CDR3 contains 14 residues. The CDR3 region is CASSLGGEGQPQHF. The DNA for the CDR3 is TGTGCCAGCAGCTTAGGTGGTGAGGGGCAGCCCCAGCATTTT.

This chain joins TRBV6-5 and TRBJ1-1, with no clear D. Trimming took off 8 bases at V and 4 bases at J, with 14 bases between the two ends. This CDR3 spans 13 amino acids. The germline gives CDR1 MNHEY, CDR2 SVGAGI. CDR3 loop: CASCSGSLTEAFF. DNA for the CDR3: TGTGCCAGCTGTTCGGGCAGTCTCACTGAAGCTTTCTTT.

The chain couples TRBV30 to TRBJ2-2; 8 positions match TRBD2. V shed 5 bases, J shed 2 bases, and the junction held 10 bases outside the gene matches. The germline CDR1 and CDR2 sequences are GTSNPN and SVGIG (reference sequence). The CDR3 runs 16 residues. The DNA of the CDR3 is TGTGCCTGGTTCCCGGGGGGGGGAGGAAACACCGGGGAGCTGTTTTTT. The encoded protein is CAWFPGGGGNTGELFF.

The CDR3 DNA follows: TGTGCCAGCAGGCTAAAGGACGGGTCCTACGAGCAGTACTTC. Amino acid sequence: CASRLKDGSYEQYF. This sequence joins TRBV27 and TRBJ2-7; D call uncertain. This CDR3 has 14 residues. Per the germline V gene, CDR1 is MNHEY and CDR2 is SMNVEV (reference sequence). Trimming stripped 6 bases from V and 1 base from J, with 13 bases between.

J is TRBJ1-1 and V is TRBV4-3; tentatively, D is TRBD1 (5 bases). V lost 0 bases and J lost 0, with 11 bases in between. Germline V gene data show CDR1 as LGHNA and CDR2 as YSLEER. CDR3 size: 16 residues. DNA of the CDR3: TGCGCCAGCAGCCAAGACGCTAGGGGACTGAACACTGAAGCTTTCTTT. Its translation is CASSQDARGLNTEAFF.

V usage is TRBV5-6 and J usage is TRBJ1-6; 8 bases are shared with TRBD1. V was clipped by 4 bases and J by 0 bases; unmatched bases: 3. From germline, CDR1 is SGHDT and CDR2 YYEEEE. This CDR3 comprises 16 residues. The CDR3 sequence is CASSRQGSSYNSPLHF. In DNA, the CDR3 is TGTGCCAGCAGCCGACAGGGGAGCTCCTATAATTCACCCCTCCACTTT.

The chain uses TRBV6-1 and TRBJ2-3; the match to TRBD1 covers 12 bases. The CDR3 covers 15 residues. CDR1 MNHNS and CDR2 SASEGT come from the germline V gene. J lost 6 bases, V lost 7 bases, and 8 bases had no gene match. This CDR3 is CASTRLGTGGDTQYF. In nucleotides, the CDR3 is TGTGCCAGCACTCGATTGGGGACAGGGGGCGATACGCAGTATTTT.

The V call is TRBV11-1, the J call TRBJ2-7; D uncertain. V was clipped by 3 bases and J by 5 bases, with 5 bases between them. Germline V gene lookup returns CDR1 SGHAT and CDR2 FQDESV (reference sequence). CDR3 length: 11 residues. The CDR3 sequence: CASSFKDEQYF. CDR3 in DNA: TGTGCCAGCAGCTTTAAGGACGAGCAGTACTTC. The whole variable domain, filled in from reference TRBV11-1 and TRBJ2-7, reads EAEVAQSPRYKITEKSQAVAFWCDPISGHATLYWYRQILGQGPELLVQFQDESVVDDSQLPKDRFSAERLKGVDSTLKIQPAELGDSAMYLCASSFKDEQYFGPGTRLTVT.

The chain couples TRBV11-3 to TRBJ1-5, with D hard to call. In germline, CDR1 is SGHNT, CDR2 YENEEA. There are 18 residues in the CDR3. Trimming took 5 bases from V and 0 from J, leaving 20 bases between them. CDR3: CASSLTSLGLNSNQPQHF. The CDR3 DNA reads as TGTGCCAGCAGCCTTACGTCCCTCGGCCTCAATAGCAATCAGCCCCAGCATTTT.